The clone carrying this T cell receptor (beta chain) was seen repeatedly, ten times or more. The antigen is undetermined. Germline V gene lookup returns CDR1 SGHAT and CDR2 FQNNGV. V gave up 1 base and J gave up 2 bases; unmatched junction bases: 4. CDR3 size: 15 residues. The sample belongs to a study of breast tumors, draining lymph nodes, adjacent tissues. Study observations and caveats: Luminal-like breast cancer showed significantly higher tumor–nontumor repertoire similarity than basal-like. Tumor repertoires ranked between lymph nodes and nontumor tissue in diversity, with V and J gene preferences.

TCRdb re-called the multiplex PCR reads through MiXCR, storing one row per CDR3 protein. The data show over 200,000 distinct CDR3 sequences, roughly a third seen once. Samples came from axillary lymph nodes draining the breast cancer. V and J are TRBV11-2 and TRBJ2-5, with 7 bases matching TRBD1. This clonotype originated in a female donor with breast cancer. Some clones in this sample may be carry-over from other donors' samples. Sequenced input: axillary lymph node tissue. CDR3 sequence reads: CASSLGARGQETQYF. As DNA, the CDR3 is TGTGCCAGCAGCTTAGGAGCCAGGGGGCAAGAGACCCAGTACTTC.